A selection of T cell receptor beta chains follows, all from one sample in a study of blood T cell repertoires in COVID-19. Profiled with immunoSEQ multiplex PCR; TCRdb holds only in-frame clones, not every one. This table has 25,000 to 35,000 clones, 80% to 90% appearing once. The sequenced material came from peripheral blood. The receptor set was obtained from a human donor in a cohort sampled during active COVID-19. CDR3s include the opening cysteine and the closing phenylalanine or tryptophan. A D gene is named only where the DNA matches it firmly. Rows give clone size only sometimes, using once, few, many, or a class for an expanded clone.

v_call: TRBV7-9; d_call: TRBD1; j_call: TRBJ2-3; clone_size: -; cdr3_nt: TGTGCCAGCAGCCAACAACAGGGGCTATGGGATACGCAGTATTTT; cdr3_aa: CASSQQQGLWDTQYF
v_call: TRBV9; d_call: TRBD2; j_call: TRBJ2-7; clone_size: -; cdr3_nt: TGTGCCAGCAGCGTAGGACTAGCGGACACCTACGAGCAGTACTTC; cdr3_aa: CASSVGLADTYEQYF
v_call: TRBV7-2; d_call: -; j_call: TRBJ2-7; clone_size: once; cdr3_nt: TGTGCCAGCAGCTTGGGGCCCAGCTCCTACGAGCAGTACTTC; cdr3_aa: CASSLGPSSYEQYF
v_call: TRBV4-3; d_call: TRBD1; j_call: TRBJ2-7; clone_size: -; cdr3_nt: TGCGCCAGCAGCCAAGATAGGTGGACAGGTAGAGGGGTTGTTACGGGCGAGCAGTACTTC; cdr3_aa: CASSQDRWTGRGVVTGEQYF
v_call: TRBV4-3; d_call: -; j_call: TRBJ2-5; clone_size: -; cdr3_nt: TGCGCCAGCAGCCAAAATCCGACAGCGTACCAAGAGACCCAGTACTTC; cdr3_aa: CASSQNPTAYQETQYF
v_call: TRBV19; d_call: -; j_call: TRBJ1-1; clone_size: -; cdr3_nt: TGTGCCAGTTCCGCCGGAGGGGAAAAGGACACTGAAGCTTTCTTT; cdr3_aa: CASSAGGEKDTEAFF
v_call: TRBV9; d_call: -; j_call: TRBJ2-3; clone_size: -; cdr3_nt: TGTGCCAGCAGCGTAGTAGGGGGGGCCGGCACAGATACGCAGTATTTT; cdr3_aa: CASSVVGGAGTDTQYF
v_call: TRBV6-1; d_call: -; j_call: TRBJ2-5; clone_size: -; cdr3_nt: TGTGCCAGCAGTGAAGGTTGGACTTTCGAGACCCAGTACTTC; cdr3_aa: CASSEGWTFETQYF
v_call: TRBV7-3; d_call: -; j_call: TRBJ2-5; clone_size: -; cdr3_nt: TGTGCCAGCAGCTTAATGACTGTTCCTTCCGCAGAGACCCAGTACTTC; cdr3_aa: CASSLMTVPSAETQYF
v_call: TRBV5-1; d_call: TRBD1; j_call: TRBJ1-2; clone_size: -; cdr3_nt: TGCGCCAGCAGCTTGGAAAGGACAGGGTACGGCTACACCTTC; cdr3_aa: CASSLERTGYGYTF
v_call: TRBV5-6; d_call: TRBD1; j_call: TRBJ2-2; clone_size: once; cdr3_nt: TGTGCCAGCAGCTCGACAGGGGGCAGAGGGGAGCTGTTTTTT; cdr3_aa: CASSSTGGRGELFF
v_call: TRBV7-2; d_call: -; j_call: TRBJ2-7; clone_size: -; cdr3_nt: TGTGCCAGCAGCTTAGTCGGCAAACCGGGCTACGAGCAGTACTTC; cdr3_aa: CASSLVGKPGYEQYF
v_call: TRBV4-1; d_call: -; j_call: TRBJ2-6; clone_size: -; cdr3_nt: TGCGCCAGCAGCCAATCTGCGGCAGGGATCCTCTCTGGGGCCAACGTCCTGACTTTC; cdr3_aa: CASSQSAAGILSGANVLTF
v_call: TRBV4-2; d_call: -; j_call: TRBJ2-7; clone_size: few; cdr3_nt: TGTGCCAGCAGCCAAGAAGGGGGTCTCTACGAGCAGTACTTC; cdr3_aa: CASSQEGGLYEQYF
v_call: TRBV7-2; d_call: TRBD1; j_call: TRBJ2-1; clone_size: -; cdr3_nt: TGTGCCAGCAGCATACAGGGGGCTCCCGTACGAGATGAGCAGTTCTTC; cdr3_aa: CASSIQGAPVRDEQFF
v_call: TRBV6-5; d_call: -; j_call: TRBJ2-7; clone_size: -; cdr3_nt: TGTGCCAGCAGTCAGGACTTTACCTACGAGCAGTACTTC; cdr3_aa: CASSQDFTYEQYF
v_call: TRBV18; d_call: -; j_call: TRBJ2-2; clone_size: -; cdr3_nt: TGTGCCAGCTCACCGAAGGGGCCGAACACCGGGGAGCTGTTTTTT; cdr3_aa: CASSPKGPNTGELFF
v_call: TRBV5-4; d_call: -; j_call: TRBJ1-2; clone_size: -; cdr3_nt: TGTGCCAGCAGCTTTCGAGGACAACTCTATGGCTACACCTTC; cdr3_aa: CASSFRGQLYGYTF
v_call: TRBV27; d_call: -; j_call: TRBJ2-3; clone_size: -; cdr3_nt: TGTGCCAGCAGTTTAAAGGGGTCTAGCACAGATACGCAGTATTTT; cdr3_aa: CASSLKGSSTDTQYF
v_call: TRBV7-2; d_call: -; j_call: TRBJ2-2; clone_size: -; cdr3_nt: TGTGCCAGCAGCCGTACGCGCGACGGGGCGAACACCGGGGAGCTGTTTTTT; cdr3_aa: CASSRTRDGANTGELFF
v_call: TRBV5-1; d_call: -; j_call: TRBJ1-1; clone_size: -; cdr3_nt: TGCGCCAGCAGCTTGGAAACGGGGGCTGAAGCTTTCTTT; cdr3_aa: CASSLETGAEAFF
v_call: TRBV11-2; d_call: TRBD2; j_call: TRBJ2-5; clone_size: -; cdr3_nt: TGTGCCAGCAGCTTAGTCCCGGCGGGCGGGGGGCGGGGGACCCAGTACTTC; cdr3_aa: CASSLVPAGGGRGTQYF
v_call: TRBV14; d_call: -; j_call: TRBJ2-1; clone_size: -; cdr3_nt: TGTGCCAGCAGCCAAGAAGGTCTATGGCAGGGGCACAATGAGCAGTTCTTC; cdr3_aa: CASSQEGLWQGHNEQFF
v_call: TRBV5-4; d_call: TRBD2; j_call: TRBJ2-5; clone_size: -; cdr3_nt: TGTGCCAGCAGCACACCGGGACTAGCGGGGGGGCATCGGGAGACCCAGTACTTC; cdr3_aa: CASSTPGLAGGHRETQYF